A single sample gave rise to the 7 T cell receptor beta chains below, sequenced in a study of T-cell reconstitution after alpha-beta-depleted transplantation in children. As it was prepared, the TCRbeta library received unique molecular identifiers. TCRdb itself ran the PCR reads through MiXCR, one entry per CDR3 protein. Seen here are more than 7,500 distinct CDR3 sequences, about 14% observed once, and the top ten hold 53%. Sample: PBMCs, mostly from graft donor cells, taken 60 days after TCRalphabeta/CD19-depleted stem cell transplant. These receptors were obtained from a male patient between 5 and 17 years old who had a stem cell transplant for acute lymphoblastic leukemia, so the T cells may come from the graft donor.

This clonotype has at least ten counts. The chain employs TRBV29-1 and TRBJ2-5; maybe TRBD1 (5 bases). This CDR3 contains 12 residues. Per the germline V gene, CDR1 is SQVTM and CDR2 is ANQGSEA. The germline V and J ends were trimmed by 4 bases and 2 bases, with 8 bases remaining between them. CDR3: CSVVRQQETQYF. CDR3 sequence (DNA): TGCAGCGTTGTCAGACAGCAAGAGACCCAGTACTTC.

This clonotype was recorded many times. The V gene is TRBV29-1, the J gene TRBJ2-5, with no clear D. The CDR3 totals 13 residues. The germline CDR1 and CDR2 sequences are SQVTM and ANQGSEA. Deletions cut 0 bases from V and 4 bases from J, with 9 bases between. CDR3 loop: CSVEELPRETQYF. The CDR3 DNA reads as TGCAGCGTTGAAGAACTCCCTCGAGAGACCCAGTACTTC.

J is TRBJ2-5 and V is TRBV5-1, with 7 bases identical to TRBD1. V dropped 4 bases and J dropped 4; count of bases not matched to a gene: 7. Germline V CDR1 and CDR2: SGHRS, YFSETQ. The length of the CDR3 is 14 residues. As DNA, the CDR3 is TGCGCCAGCAGCACCGGGACAGAACGAGAGACCCAGTACTTC. It translates to CASSTGTERETQYF.

The V gene is TRBV18, the J gene TRBJ1-6, with D possibly matching TRBD1 (5 bases). CDR1 is KGHSH and CDR2 is LQKENI in the germline V gene. The germline V and J ends were trimmed by 4 bases and 5 bases, with 9 bases remaining between them. The CDR3 contains 14 residues. CDR3 amino acids: CASSRDSHNSPLHF. CDR3 coding DNA: TGTGCCAGCTCACGCGACAGCCATAATTCACCCCTCCACTTT.

The J gene is TRBJ2-7, the V gene TRBV4-2; TRBD2 might be the D (6 bases). The CDR3 consists of 14 residues. Trimming shortened V by 10 bases and J by 6 bases, and 22 bases separated the two germline ends. Germline V gene data show CDR1 as LGHNA and CDR2 as YNFKEQ. The CDR3 sequence: CAMSPGTLVIEQYF. CDR3 bases: TGTGCCATGAGCCCCGGGACTCTGGTTATCGAGCAGTACTTC.

This clonotype was counted at least ten times. The V and J genes are TRBV5-6 and TRBJ2-6, with D unresolved. V lost 1 base, J lost 3 bases, and 8 bases lay in between. Germline V gene data show CDR1 as SGHDT and CDR2 as YYEEEE. This CDR3 is 15 amino acids long. The CDR3: CASSLRIRGANVLTF. In DNA form, the CDR3 reads TGTGCCAGCAGCTTGAGGATTCGTGGGGCCAACGTCCTGACTTTC.

This clonotype is categorized as medium-sized. J is TRBJ2-4 and V is TRBV7-2; D gene ambiguous. V was pared by 2 bases and J by 6 bases, with 2 bases between. The CDR3 contains 11 residues. The germline V gene encodes CDR1 SGHTA and CDR2 FQGNSA. CDR3 sequence reads: CASSLSNIQYF. Written as DNA, the CDR3 is TGTGCCAGCAGCTTATCAAACATTCAGTACTTC.